What follows are 29 T cell receptor beta chains derived from one specimen sequenced in a study of cytomegalovirus exposure and HLA in healthy donors. The PCR contained 60 Vbeta and 13 Jbeta primers. Clones were read by immunoSEQ multiplex PCR, and TCRdb kept only the in-frame ones, dropping some. This repertoire shows some 110,000 clones, 70% to 80% found once; its top ten account for roughly 3%. Material for sequencing was PBMCs. Receptors originate from a female donor in good health and CMV-seronegative.

J is TRBJ1-2 and V is TRBV28; the D gene is possibly TRBD1 (6 bases). V lost 8 bases and J lost 7, with 20 bases in between. Germline V lookup: CDR1 MDHEN, CDR2 SYDVKM. The CDR3 has 14 amino acids. CDR3 nucleotides: TGTGCCAGCGGGGGGGGCAGGGGAATTGGTGGCTACACCTTC. Its protein product is CASGGGRGIGGYTF.

The V call is TRBV6-8, the J call TRBJ1-2; a possible D gene is TRBD1 (6 bases). The CDR3 loop spans 15 amino acids. With 6 bases removed from V and 2 bases from J, the gap between germline ends came to 16 bases. CDR1 is MNHGY, CDR2 SAAAGT, per germline. DNA for the CDR3: TGTGCCAGCAGCCCCCCGGGGCAGGGGAACTATGGCTACACCTTC. Protein sequence: CASSPPGQGNYGYTF.

The genes are TRBV5-1 and TRBJ1-2, with 8 bases aligning to TRBD1. Germline CDR1 reads SGHRS; CDR2 reads YFSETQ. V was clipped by 4 bases and J by 0 bases; unmatched bases: 17. The CDR3 loop spans 19 amino acids. The CDR3 reads CASSLGGQGANRPNYGYTF. The CDR3 DNA reads TGCGCCAGCAGCCTGGGGGGGCAGGGGGCGAATCGGCCTAACTATGGCTACACCTTC.

Only a few counts were recorded for this clone. The chain employs TRBV7-7 and TRBJ2-3; no reliable D call. Germline assignment: CDR1 SSHAT and CDR2 FNYEAQ (reference sequence). The CDR3 loop spans 13 amino acids. V shed 5 bases and J shed 10 bases, with 16 bases lying between them. The CDR3 DNA reads TGTGCCAGCAGCCCCGGCCGGCTCCAGGCGCAGTATTTT. Translating gives CASSPGRLQAQYF.

V is TRBV28 and J is TRBJ2-5, with 10 bases lining up with TRBD2. Germline lookup yields CDR1 MDHEN and CDR2 SYDVKM. The CDR3 contains 13 residues. V trimming: 6 bases; J trimming: 2 bases; junction bases outside the gene matches: 0. The DNA of the CDR3 is TGTGCCAGCAGGACTAGCGGGCAAGAGACCCAGTACTTC. Residues: CASRTSGQETQYF. Together with reference TRBV28 and TRBJ2-5, the CDR3 gives the full variable domain: DVKVTQSSRYLVKRTGEKVFLECVQDMDHENMFWYRQDPGLGLRLIYFSYDVKMKEKGDIPEGYSVSREKKERFSLILESASTNQTSMYLCASRTSGQETQYFGPGTRLLVL.

With regard to this clone: At one boundary the junction diverges from the germline segment, which might be a read error. The rearrangement links TRBV7-6 to TRBJ2-1; 7 bases are shared with TRBD2. This CDR3 spans 19 amino acids. Germline V gene data show CDR1 as SGHVS and CDR2 as FNYEAQ. In DNA form, the CDR3 reads TGTGCCAGCAGCTTAGAGTCGTGGGGACTATCAAGCTCCTACAATGAGCGGTTCTTC. Amino acid sequence: CASSLESWGLSSSYNERFF.

The J gene is TRBJ2-7, the V gene TRBV23-1, with D possibly being TRBD1 (5 bases). TRBV23-1 is an ORF, and what it does is uncertain. The CDR3 spans 15 residues. Trimming stripped 4 bases from V and 3 bases from J, with 16 bases between. The CDR3 DNA reads TGCGCCAGCAGTCCCCAAACGACAGCCCTCTACGAGCAGTACTTC. Translating it yields CASSPQTTALYEQYF.

The chain combines TRBV7-9 with TRBJ2-7; D is perhaps TRBD1 (6 bases). Per germline, CDR1 SEHNR and CDR2 FQNEAQ (reference sequence). The ends were cut back, 5 bases at V and 6 bases at J, with 23 bases in the middle. The CDR3 is 16 amino acids. The CDR3 DNA sequence: TGTGCCAGCAGCAAAACTACGGGACAAGGGGTCAGCGAGCAGTACTTC. Translated: CASSKTTGQGVSEQYF.

The chain joins TRBV5-1 to TRBJ2-1; D possibly corresponds to TRBD1 (6 bases). The ends were cut back, 2 bases at V and 5 bases at J, with 14 bases in the middle. This CDR3 has 15 amino acids. CDR1 is SGHRS, CDR2 YFSETQ, per germline. The CDR3 DNA reads TGCGCCAGCAGCTTAGGGGGTAGTAACGACAATGAGCAGTTCTTC. It encodes CASSLGGSNDNEQFF.

This sequence joins TRBV11-2 and TRBJ2-3; a possible D gene is TRBD2 (5 bases). Between the trimmed V and J ends, which lost 3 bases and 4 bases, there was a span of 14 bases. CDR3 length: 15 amino acids. CDR1 and CDR2 from the germline V gene are SGHAT and FQNNGV. The CDR3, as DNA: TGTGCCAGCAGCTTTGGGCTAGGCGGGCCAGATACGCAGTATTTT. As protein: CASSFGLGGPDTQYF.

This chain links TRBV7-2 with TRBJ1-1, with TRBD1 as a possible D gene (6 bases). Trimming stripped 6 bases from V and 7 bases from J, with 12 bases between. This CDR3 has 12 residues. Per germline, CDR1 SGHTA and CDR2 FQGNSA. CDR3 in amino acids: CASSYRAGEAFF. The CDR3 DNA sequence: TGTGCCAGCAGTTACAGGGCTGGTGAAGCTTTCTTT. Filled out from reference TRBV7-2 and TRBJ1-1, the complete variable domain reads GAGVSQSPSNKVTEKGKDVELRCDPISGHTALYWYRQSLGQGLEFLIYFQGNSAPDKSGLPSDRFSAERTGGSVSTLTIQRTQQEDSAVYLCASSYRAGEAFFGQGTRLTVV.

J is TRBJ2-7 and V is TRBV27, with 10 bases aligning to TRBD2. There are 15 residues in the CDR3. Germline V gene data show CDR1 as MNHEY and CDR2 as SMNVEV (reference sequence). The junction had 9 bases not matched to a gene; V was cut back by 5 bases and J by 5 bases. CDR3 DNA sequence: TGTGCCAGCAGTACTATGGTTCTAGCGGGAGACGAGCAGTACTTC. As protein: CASSTMVLAGDEQYF.

V is TRBV18 and J is TRBJ1-5; no firm D call. Trimming took 2 bases from V and 5 from J, leaving 10 bases between them. The CDR3 covers 14 residues. CDR1 and CDR2 (germline): KGHSH, LQKENI. The CDR3: CASSPSDGDQPQHF. CDR3 nucleotides: TGTGCCAGCTCACCATCGGACGGGGATCAGCCCCAGCATTTT. Using reference TRBV18 and TRBJ1-5 for the parts outside the CDR3, the full variable domain is NAGVMQNPRHLVRRRGQEARLRCSPMKGHSHVYWYRQLPEEGLKFMVYLQKENIIDESGMPKERFSAEFPKEGPSILRIQQVVRGDSAAYFCASSPSDGDQPQHFGDGTRLSIL.

This clone was detected a few times. The chain is built from TRBV7-3 and TRBJ2-1, with 12 bases identical to TRBD2. The V segment lost 7 bases and the J segment 5 bases; nucleotides outside the gene matches: 6. The germline gives CDR1 SGHTA, CDR2 FQGTGA. There are 15 residues in the CDR3. The CDR3 bases are TGTGCCAGCACTACTAGCGGGGGGACAAACAATGAGCAGTTCTTC. This gives the protein CASTTSGGTNNEQFF.

In its sample, this clone was seen a few times. J is TRBJ1-2 and V is TRBV28; TRBD1 is a possible D gene (6 bases). Trimming left V 2 bases short and J 3 bases short, with 7 bases between. CDR3 size: 13 residues. CDR1 and CDR2 (germline): MDHEN, SYDVKM. The CDR3 is CASSLRTDYGYTF. The CDR3 nucleotides are TGTGCCAGCAGTTTAAGGACAGACTATGGCTACACCTTC.

With respect to this clone: A read error may produce the germline difference seen at one junction end. The rearrangement joins TRBV11-3 to TRBJ2-7, with TRBD2 identical over 9 bases. There are 15 residues in the CDR3. CDR1 and CDR2 (germline): SGHNT, YENEEA. CDR3 sequence reads: CASRHSGRGFNERYF. CDR3 bases: TGTGCCAGCAGACATAGCGGGAGAGGGTTTAACGAGCGGTACTTC.

The chain carries TRBV9 and TRBJ2-1; D possibly corresponds to TRBD1 (6 bases). The CDR3 spans 15 residues. Germline CDR1 is SGDLS and CDR2 is YYNGEE. Trimming stripped 0 bases from V and 6 bases from J, with 13 bases between. CDR3 in amino acids: CASSVAVQGSNEQFF. Written as DNA, the CDR3 is TGTGCCAGCAGCGTAGCTGTGCAGGGGAGCAATGAGCAGTTCTTC.

This sequence joins TRBV5-5 and TRBJ2-1, with D uncertain. The CDR3 loop spans 15 amino acids. Germline V gene lookup returns CDR1 SGHKS and CDR2 YYEKEE (reference sequence). V lost 4 bases, J lost 0 bases, and 11 bases lay in between. The CDR3: CASSTHPSSYNEQFF. CDR3 nucleotides: TGTGCCAGCAGCACCCACCCTAGCTCCTACAATGAGCAGTTCTTC.

This sequence joins TRBV30 and TRBJ2-1; 8 nucleotides agree with TRBD2. The CDR3 covers 14 residues. With 1 base clipped from V and 7 bases from J, the junction kept 6 bases outside the gene matches. Germline-derived CDR1 and CDR2 are GTSNPN and SVGIG (reference sequence). CDR3: CAWSGGSGANEQFF. The CDR3 bases are TGTGCCTGGAGTGGTGGTAGCGGGGCTAATGAGCAGTTCTTC.

This clone was recorded only once. The gene calls are TRBV19 and TRBJ1-3; tentative D call: TRBD1 (6 bases). Trimming removed 3 bases from V and 0 bases from J, with 12 bases in between. The CDR3 extends over 16 amino acids. The V gene's germline CDR1 is LNHDA and CDR2 SQIVND (reference sequence). The CDR3 DNA follows: TGTGCCAGTAGTATCTCTACAGGGAGCTCTGGAAACACCATATATTTT. Amino acid sequence: CASSISTGSSGNTIYF.

V usage is TRBV28 and J usage is TRBJ2-7; TRBD2 matches 12 bases. With V trimmed by 6 bases and J by 4 bases, 7 bases remained unmatched. CDR1 is MDHEN, CDR2 SYDVKM, per germline. The CDR3 runs 15 residues. CDR3 region: CASSSRTSGKYEQYF. CDR3 DNA sequence: TGTGCCAGCAGCTCACGGACTAGCGGGAAGTACGAGCAGTACTTC.

The V call is TRBV13, the J call TRBJ2-1; 9 bases align to TRBD2. CDR1 is PRHDT and CDR2 is FYEKMQ in the germline V gene (reference sequence). The CDR3 has 19 amino acids. Trimming took 5 bases from V and 5 from J; bases not matched to a gene: 19. The CDR3 DNA reads TGTGCCAGCAGCCCGCTTGGGCTAGCGGGAAGGGGCGGGAACAATGAGCAGTTCTTC. This codes for CASSPLGLAGRGGNNEQFF. Variable domain in full (rest from reference TRBV13 and TRBJ2-1): AAGVIQSPRHLIKEKRETATLKCYPIPRHDTVYWYQQGPGQDPQFLISFYEKMQSDKGSIPDRFSAQQFSDYHSELNMSSLELGDSALYFCASSPLGLAGRGGNNEQFFGPGTRLTVL.

DNA of the CDR3: TGTGCCAGCAGCGTGGGTGCTAGCGGGGTAGCGGAGCAGTTCTTC. It encodes CASSVGASGVAEQFF. J is TRBJ2-1 and V is TRBV9; 9 bases match TRBD2. CDR3 length: 15 amino acids. Germline trimming cut 2 bases from V and 10 bases from J; bases unmatched to any gene: 10. CDR1 and CDR2 (germline): SGDLS, YYNGEE.

V is TRBV10-3 and J is TRBJ2-1, with D tentatively TRBD1 (6 bases). The CDR3 has 13 amino acids. Per the germline V gene, CDR1 is ENHRY and CDR2 is SYGVKD. Trimming shortened V by 10 bases and J by 4 bases, and 14 bases separated the two germline ends. CDR3 residues: CATQGGGYNEQFF. The DNA for the CDR3 is TGTGCCACACAGGGTGGAGGTTACAATGAGCAGTTCTTC.

In its sample, this clone was seen a few times. The CDR3 DNA follows: TGTGCCAGCAGCTTGATTTTGGGCCCTCTCTATGGCTACACCTTC. Protein product: CASSLILGPLYGYTF. The chain uses TRBV5-6 and TRBJ1-2; no reliable D call. V shed 1 base and J shed 4 bases, with 14 bases lying between them. Germline assignment: CDR1 SGHDT and CDR2 YYEEEE. The CDR3 spans 15 residues.

The chain couples TRBV27 to TRBJ2-7, with D tentatively TRBD2 (6 bases). Looked up from germline, CDR1 is MNHEY and CDR2 is SMNVEV (reference sequence). This CDR3 region has 13 residues. The ends were cut back, 2 bases at V and 5 bases at J, with 10 bases in the middle. The CDR3 DNA reads TGTGCCAGCAGTTTAACTAGCCTCAACGAGCAGTACTTC. This sequence encodes CASSLTSLNEQYF.

The V and J genes are TRBV19 and TRBJ1-4; D unresolved. Germline V gives CDR1 LNHDA, CDR2 SQIVND (reference sequence). V was clipped by 6 bases and J by 8 bases, with 13 bases between them. The CDR3 extends over 13 amino acids. As DNA, the CDR3 is TGTGCCAGTAGGGACTTAGGCCGAGAAAAACTGTTTTTT. Protein: CASRDLGREKLFF.

This clone appeared a single time. The rearrangement joins TRBV28 to TRBJ2-2; 7 bases match TRBD1. The ends lost 2 bases at V and 6 bases at J; junction bases unmatched: 15. Germline lookup yields CDR1 MDHEN and CDR2 SYDVKM. The CDR3 is 18 residues long. The CDR3 sequence: CASSLPLLRGRESGELFF. The CDR3 bases are TGTGCCAGCAGTTTACCCCTCCTGAGGGGGCGAGAGTCCGGGGAGCTGTTTTTT. The variable domain in full, completed from reference TRBV28 and TRBJ2-2, reads DVKVTQSSRYLVKRTGEKVFLECVQDMDHENMFWYRQDPGLGLRLIYFSYDVKMKEKGDIPEGYSVSREKKERFSLILESASTNQTSMYLCASSLPLLRGRESGELFFGEGSRLTVL.

This clone is a singleton in its sample. This CDR3 is CASSQDVGAGSYNEQFF. The DNA of the CDR3 is TGCGCCAGCAGCCAAGATGTGGGAGCGGGGTCCTACAATGAGCAGTTCTTC. This chain uses TRBV4-3 with TRBJ2-1; 7 bases line up with TRBD2. This CDR3 comprises 17 residues. The V gene's germline CDR1 is LGHNA and CDR2 YSLEER. The V segment lost 0 bases and the J segment 1 base; nucleotides outside the gene matches: 6.